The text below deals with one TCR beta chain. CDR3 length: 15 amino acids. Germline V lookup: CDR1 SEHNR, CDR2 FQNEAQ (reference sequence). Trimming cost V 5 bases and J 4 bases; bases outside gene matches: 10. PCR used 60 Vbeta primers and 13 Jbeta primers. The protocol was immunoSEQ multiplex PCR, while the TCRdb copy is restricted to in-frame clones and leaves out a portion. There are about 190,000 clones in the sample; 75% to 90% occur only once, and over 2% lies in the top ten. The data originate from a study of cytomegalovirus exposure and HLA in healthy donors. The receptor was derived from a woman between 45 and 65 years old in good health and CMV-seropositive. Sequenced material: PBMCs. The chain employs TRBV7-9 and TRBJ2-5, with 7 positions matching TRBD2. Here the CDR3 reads CASSPSPRGVETQYF. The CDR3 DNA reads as TGTGCCAGCAGCCCGTCACCCCGGGGGGTAGAGACCCAGTACTTC.